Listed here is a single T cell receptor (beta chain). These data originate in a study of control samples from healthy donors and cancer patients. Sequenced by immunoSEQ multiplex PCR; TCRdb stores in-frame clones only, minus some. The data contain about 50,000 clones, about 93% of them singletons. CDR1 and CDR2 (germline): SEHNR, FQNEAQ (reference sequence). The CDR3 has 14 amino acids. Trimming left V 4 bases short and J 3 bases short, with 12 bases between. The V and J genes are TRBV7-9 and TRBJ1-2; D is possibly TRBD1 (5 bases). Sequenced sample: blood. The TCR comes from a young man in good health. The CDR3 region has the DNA TGTGCCAGCAGCTCCCGGGACGGACACTATGGCTACACCTTC. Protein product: CASSSRDGHYGYTF.